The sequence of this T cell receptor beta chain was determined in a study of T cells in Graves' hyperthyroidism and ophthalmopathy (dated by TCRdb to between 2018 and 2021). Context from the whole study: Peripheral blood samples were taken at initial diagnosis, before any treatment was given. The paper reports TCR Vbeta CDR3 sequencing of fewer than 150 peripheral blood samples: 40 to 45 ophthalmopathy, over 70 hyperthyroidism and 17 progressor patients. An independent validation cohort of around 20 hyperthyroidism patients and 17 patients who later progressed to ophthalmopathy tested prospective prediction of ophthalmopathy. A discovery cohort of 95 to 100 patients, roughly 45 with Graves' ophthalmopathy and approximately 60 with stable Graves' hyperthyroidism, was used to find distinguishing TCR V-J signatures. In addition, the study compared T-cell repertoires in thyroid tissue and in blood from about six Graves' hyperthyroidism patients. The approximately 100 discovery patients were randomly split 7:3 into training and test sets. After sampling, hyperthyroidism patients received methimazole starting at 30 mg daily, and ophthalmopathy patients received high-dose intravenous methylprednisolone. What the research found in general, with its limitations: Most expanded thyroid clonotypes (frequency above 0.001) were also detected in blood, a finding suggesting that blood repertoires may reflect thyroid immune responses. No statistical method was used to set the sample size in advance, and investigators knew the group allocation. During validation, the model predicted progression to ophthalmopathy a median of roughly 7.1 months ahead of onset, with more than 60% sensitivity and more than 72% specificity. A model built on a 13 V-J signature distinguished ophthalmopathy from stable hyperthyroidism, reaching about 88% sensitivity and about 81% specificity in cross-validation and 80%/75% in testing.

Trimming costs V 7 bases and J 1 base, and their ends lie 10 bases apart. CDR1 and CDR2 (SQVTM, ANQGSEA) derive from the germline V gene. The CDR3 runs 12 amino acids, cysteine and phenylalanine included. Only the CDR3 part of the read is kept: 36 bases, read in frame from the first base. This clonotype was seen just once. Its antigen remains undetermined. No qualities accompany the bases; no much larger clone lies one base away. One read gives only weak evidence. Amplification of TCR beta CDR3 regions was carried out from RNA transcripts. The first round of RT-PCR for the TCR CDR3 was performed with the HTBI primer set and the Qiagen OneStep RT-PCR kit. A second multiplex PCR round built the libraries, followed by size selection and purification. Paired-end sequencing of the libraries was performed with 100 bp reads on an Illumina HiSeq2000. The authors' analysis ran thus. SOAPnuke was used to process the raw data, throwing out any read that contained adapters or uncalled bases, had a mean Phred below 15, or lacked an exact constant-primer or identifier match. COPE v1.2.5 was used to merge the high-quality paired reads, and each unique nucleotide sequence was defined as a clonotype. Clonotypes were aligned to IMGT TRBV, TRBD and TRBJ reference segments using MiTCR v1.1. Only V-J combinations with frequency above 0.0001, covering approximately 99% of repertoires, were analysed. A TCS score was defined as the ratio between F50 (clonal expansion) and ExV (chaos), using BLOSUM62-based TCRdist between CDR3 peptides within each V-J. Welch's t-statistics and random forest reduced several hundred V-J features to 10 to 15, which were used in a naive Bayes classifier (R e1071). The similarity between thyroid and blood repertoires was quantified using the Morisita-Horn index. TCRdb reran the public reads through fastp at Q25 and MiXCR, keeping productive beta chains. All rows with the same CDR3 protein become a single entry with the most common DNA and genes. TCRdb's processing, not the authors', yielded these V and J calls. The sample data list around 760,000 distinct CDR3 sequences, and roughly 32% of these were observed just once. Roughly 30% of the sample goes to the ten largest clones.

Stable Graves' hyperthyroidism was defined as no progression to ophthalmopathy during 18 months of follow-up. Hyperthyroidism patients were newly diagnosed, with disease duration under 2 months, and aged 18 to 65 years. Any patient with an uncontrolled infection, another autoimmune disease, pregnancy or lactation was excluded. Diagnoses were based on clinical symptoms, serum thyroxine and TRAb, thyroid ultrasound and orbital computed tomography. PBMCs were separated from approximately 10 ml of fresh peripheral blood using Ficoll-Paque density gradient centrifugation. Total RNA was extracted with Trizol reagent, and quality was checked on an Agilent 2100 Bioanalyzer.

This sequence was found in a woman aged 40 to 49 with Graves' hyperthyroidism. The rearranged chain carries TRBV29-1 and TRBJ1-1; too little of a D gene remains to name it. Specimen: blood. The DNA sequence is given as TGCAGCGGCCCGGGAGGGAACACTGAAGCTTTCTTT. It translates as CSGPGGNTEAFF.